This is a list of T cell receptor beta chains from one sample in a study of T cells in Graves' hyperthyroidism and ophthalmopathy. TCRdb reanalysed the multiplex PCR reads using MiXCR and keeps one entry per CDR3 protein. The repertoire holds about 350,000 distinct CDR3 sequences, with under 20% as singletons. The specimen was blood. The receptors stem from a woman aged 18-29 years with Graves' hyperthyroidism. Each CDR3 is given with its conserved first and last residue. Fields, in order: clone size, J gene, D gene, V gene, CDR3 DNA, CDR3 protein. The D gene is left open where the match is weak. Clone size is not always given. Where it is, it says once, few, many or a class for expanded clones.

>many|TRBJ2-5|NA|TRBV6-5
TGTGCCAGCAAGAAGGGGCCGTACCAAGAGACCCAGTACTTC
CASKKGPYQETQYF
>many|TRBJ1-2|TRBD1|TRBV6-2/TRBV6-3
TGTGCCAGCAGTTTTTCGACAGGGTCTGGCTACACCTTC
CASSFSTGSGYTF
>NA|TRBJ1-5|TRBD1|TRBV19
TGTGCCAGTAGTATGGGACAGGGGGCACAGCCCCAGCATTTT
CASSMGQGAQPQHF
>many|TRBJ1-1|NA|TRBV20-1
TGCAGTTACCGGGGGGACACTGAAGCTTTCTTT
CSYRGDTEAFF
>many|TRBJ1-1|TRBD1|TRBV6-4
TGTGCCAGCAGGGCACAGGGGGACGTCACTGAAGCTTTCTTT
CASRAQGDVTEAFF
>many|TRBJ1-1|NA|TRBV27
TGTGCCAGCAGTCCAGGGTACACTGAAGCTTTCTTT
CASSPGYTEAFF
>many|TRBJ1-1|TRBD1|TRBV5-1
TGCGCCAGCAGCTTCTCCGGGACAGGAGTAATGAACACTGAAGCTTTCTTT
CASSFSGTGVMNTEAFF
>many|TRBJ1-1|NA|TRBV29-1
TGCAGCGTTACTCAGGTTTTTGGGACTGAAGCTTTCTTT
CSVTQVFGTEAFF
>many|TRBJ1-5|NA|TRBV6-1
TGTGCCAGCAGTGAAGAGGTCAATCAGCCCCAGCATTTT
CASSEEVNQPQHF
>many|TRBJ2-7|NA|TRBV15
TGTGCCACCAGCAGATGCGTGGAAGGGTGTGAGCAGTACTTC
CATSRCVEGCEQYF
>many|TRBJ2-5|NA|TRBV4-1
TGCGCCAGCAGCCAAGATCCGGTGGCAGGGACCCAGTACTTC
CASSQDPVAGTQYF
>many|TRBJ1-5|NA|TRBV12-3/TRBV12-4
TGTGCCAGCAGTTTAGAGGCCGAAGTGGATCAGCCCCAGCATTTT
CASSLEAEVDQPQHF
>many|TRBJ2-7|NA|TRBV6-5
TGTGCCAGCAAAGCCGGGACACTCTACGAGCAGTACTTC
CASKAGTLYEQYF
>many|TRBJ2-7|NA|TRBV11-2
TGTGCCAGCAGCCCTTGGGTCGGGACCTACGAGCAGTACTTC
CASSPWVGTYEQYF
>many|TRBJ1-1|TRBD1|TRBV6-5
TGTGCCAGCAAAAGCTTGGACAGGGGGCTTGGTGGTTTCTTT
CASKSLDRGLGGFF
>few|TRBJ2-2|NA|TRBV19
TGTGCCAGTATAGTCGGGGGTAACACCGGGGAGCTGTTTTTT
CASIVGGNTGELFF
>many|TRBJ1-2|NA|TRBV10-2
TGCGCCAGCAGTGAGTCGATGGGTAACTATGGCTACACCTTC
CASSESMGNYGYTF
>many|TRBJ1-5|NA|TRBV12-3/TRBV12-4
TGTGCCAGCAGTATGGGACTCCATCAGCCCCAGCATTTT
CASSMGLHQPQHF
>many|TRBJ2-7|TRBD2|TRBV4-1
TGCGCCAGCAGCCACCCCACAGGGACTAGCGGCCCCTACGAGCAGTACTTC
CASSHPTGTSGPYEQYF
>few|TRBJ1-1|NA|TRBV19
TGTGCCAGTAGTTGGGGGGCTGGCGCTTTCTTT
CASSWGAGAFF
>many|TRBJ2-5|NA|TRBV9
TGTGCCAGCAGTTCAGTTGGAAGGGAAGAGACCCAGTACTTC
CASSSVGREETQYF
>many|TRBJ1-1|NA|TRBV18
TGTGCCAGCTCACCAACTCTAGGGATCCATGAAGCTTTCTTT
CASSPTLGIHEAFF
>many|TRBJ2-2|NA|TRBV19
TGTGCCAGTGCGGGCAGTTTCACCGGGGAGCTGTTTTTT
CASAGSFTGELFF
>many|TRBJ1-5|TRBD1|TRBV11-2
TGTGCCAGCAGCTCTTTAACAGGGGGAGTGGGCAATCAGCCCCAGCATTTT
CASSSLTGGVGNQPQHF
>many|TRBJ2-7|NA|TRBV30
TGTGCCTGGAAGGGGGAAGCTTGGGAGCAGTACTTC
CAWKGEAWEQYF
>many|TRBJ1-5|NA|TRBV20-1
TGCAGTGCTAGCGAATATAGCAATCAGCCCCAGCATTTT
CSASEYSNQPQHF
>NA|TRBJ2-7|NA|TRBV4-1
TGCGCCAGCAGCCAAGTTGGGCGGGTCACGAGCTACGATCAGTACTTC
CASSQVGRVTSYDQYF
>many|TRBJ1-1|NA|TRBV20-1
TGCAGTGCTAGAGATCCGTATATGAACACTGAAGCTTTCTTT
CSARDPYMNTEAFF
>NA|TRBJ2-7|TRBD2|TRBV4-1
TGCGCCAGCAGCCATTTGGGACTAGCGGGAGGGCCAAGGGAGCAGTACTTC
CASSHLGLAGGPREQYF
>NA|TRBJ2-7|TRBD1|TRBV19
TGTGCCAGTAGCATGGACAGGCGAACCTCTTCCTACGAGCAGTACTTC
CASSMDRRTSSYEQYF
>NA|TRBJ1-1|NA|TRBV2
TGTGCCAGCAGTAATGGGCCAGGACTGAACACTGAAGCTTTCTTT
CASSNGPGLNTEAFF